This TCR beta chain was found in a study of blood T cell repertoires in COVID-19. On the study more broadly: Nucleic acid was either cDNA or gDNA, and it came from T cells, B-cell-depleted T cells, or PBMCs.

Profiling relied on immunoSEQ multiplex PCR, and the TCRdb table lists in-frame clones only, not all of them. The data contain 150,000 to 200,000 clones, about 93% of them singletons. The CDR3 spans 14 residues. Germline-derived CDR1 and CDR2 are SQVTM and ANQGSEA. Trimming took 0 bases from V and 6 from J, leaving 14 bases between them. J is TRBJ2-5 and V is TRBV29-1, with D possibly TRBD2 on 5 matching bases. The sequence was obtained from a man over 45 with acute or convalescent COVID-19. Sequencing was performed on peripheral blood. The CDR3 DNA reads TGCAGCGTTGAAGATCAGGAGGCGCGGAAGACCCAGTACTTC. Translating it yields CSVEDQEARKTQYF.